This is a list of T cell receptor beta chains from one sample in a study of shared clonotypes between healthy human individuals. The table came from immunoSEQ multiplex PCR; TCRdb's copy has only in-frame clones and leaves some out. The data show about 2.4 million clones, over 85% seen once. The sequenced material came from naive CD4+ T cells from PBMCs. Receptors originate from a man aged 18 to 35 in good health. Some clones in this sample may be carry-over from other donors' samples. CDR3s include the opening cysteine and the closing phenylalanine or tryptophan. A D gene is named only where the DNA matches it firmly. Size is omitted from some rows. Given values are once, few, many or a class for expanded clones.

size	V	J	D	DNA	CDR3
-	TRBV6-1	TRBJ2-4	-	TGTGCCAGCAGTGAACTAGAAGGTGGCAGGGAATGGGTGGAAAACATTCAGTACTTC	CASSELEGGREWVENIQYF
-	TRBV9	TRBJ2-2	-	TGTGCCAGCAGGGGGTCTTCCACCGGGGAGCTGTTTTTT	CASRGSSTGELFF
-	TRBV30	TRBJ2-5	TRBD1	TGTGCCTGGACAGGGGGTGGTGAGACCCAGTACTTC	CAWTGGGETQYF
-	TRBV7-3	TRBJ2-1	-	TGTGCCAGCAGCTTACCCACTCCGTATAACAATGAGCAGTTCTTC	CASSLPTPYNNEQFF
-	TRBV7-6	TRBJ2-1	TRBD2	TGTGCCAGCAGCTTATATCCCTCTAGAGCGGGGTACAATGAGCAGTTCTTC	CASSLYPSRAGYNEQFF
-	TRBV30	TRBJ2-7	TRBD2	TGTGCCTGGAGTCTACTAGCGGGGGGGCCTTACGAGCAGTACTTC	CAWSLLAGGPYEQYF
-	TRBV11-2	TRBJ2-2	TRBD2	TGTGCCAGCAGCCTGAGCGGGAGTATTCACACCGGGGAGCTGTTTTTT	CASSLSGSIHTGELFF
-	TRBV28	TRBJ2-1	TRBD1	TGTGCCAGCGCAAAAGCGGCCCAGGGGGTCTATGAGCAGTTCTTC	CASAKAAQGVYEQFF
-	TRBV19	TRBJ1-1	-	TGTGCCAGTAGTACGACAGATAAAACTGAAGCTTTCTTT	CASSTTDKTEAFF
-	TRBV18	TRBJ2-2	-	TGTGCCAGCTCAACAAACACCGGGGAGCTGTTTTTT	CASSTNTGELFF
-	TRBV6-6	TRBJ1-5	-	TGTGCCAGCAGTTACCGGGGATATAATCAGCCCCAGCATTTT	CASSYRGYNQPQHF
-	TRBV18	TRBJ2-1	-	TGTGCCAGCTCCAGGGGCTACAATGAGCAGTTCTTC	CASSRGYNEQFF
-	TRBV7-3	TRBJ2-3	-	TGTGCCAGCAGCTCCTTTGGCACAGATACGCAGTATTTT	CASSSFGTDTQYF
few	TRBV19	TRBJ1-5	-	TGTGCCAGTAGTAATCGGGGCCCATCCTCTGGCAATCAGCCCCAGCATTTT	CASSNRGPSSGNQPQHF
-	TRBV5-4	TRBJ2-5	TRBD2	TGTGCCAGCAGCTTGTGGGGGGGGGAGACCCAGTACTTC	CASSLWGGETQYF
-	TRBV30	TRBJ2-7	TRBD1	TGTGCCTGGAGTGTAGGGCCAGGGGGCGGCCACTACGAGCAGTACTTC	CAWSVGPGGGHYEQYF
-	TRBV5-1	TRBJ2-7	-	TGCGCCAGCAGCTTGGCCCAGGAGTACGAGCAGTACTTC	CASSLAQEYEQYF
-	TRBV6-1	TRBJ1-2	-	TGTGCCAGCAGTGAATCTTTAAACTATGGCTACACCTTC	CASSESLNYGYTF
-	TRBV5-1	TRBJ1-2	-	TGCGCCAGCAGCTTGTCGGGGGCAAACTATGGCTACACCTTC	CASSLSGANYGYTF
-	TRBV11-2	TRBJ2-7	TRBD2	TGTGCCAGCAGCCCCGGGGCTAGCGGGTCCTACGAGCAGTACTTC	CASSPGASGSYEQYF
-	TRBV29-1	TRBJ2-3	-	TGCAGCGTTTTAGCGGCTAGCACAGATACGCAGTATTTT	CSVLAASTDTQYF
-	TRBV18	TRBJ2-5	-	TGTGCCAGCTCCCCAGGGTGGCAAGAGACCCAGTACTTC	CASSPGWQETQYF
once	TRBV7-9	TRBJ2-5	TRBD2	TGTGCCAGCAGCTTACGGCTAGCGGGAGAGACCCAGTACTTC	CASSLRLAGETQYF
-	TRBV7-2	TRBJ2-3	-	TGTGCCAGCAGCCTCCGCATGTTAGCTAGCACAGATACGCAGTATTTT	CASSLRMLASTDTQYF
-	TRBV11-3	TRBJ2-1	TRBD2	TGTGCCAGCAGCTTAGAAGGGACTAGCGACTACAATGAGCAGTTCTTC	CASSLEGTSDYNEQFF
-	TRBV4-2	TRBJ2-1	-	TGTGCCAGCAGCCAAGAAGCCGTGACACGCCCAACTGGGCAGTTCTTC	CASSQEAVTRPTGQFF
-	TRBV16	TRBJ2-1	-	TGTGCCAGCAGCCCCAGGGTTAGAGAGCAGTTCTTC	CASSPRVREQFF
-	TRBV28	TRBJ1-5	-	TGTGCCAGCAGTACCTCTAATCAGCCCCAGCATTTT	CASSTSNQPQHF
-	TRBV7-8	TRBJ1-4	-	TGTGCCAGCAGGCTAACGGGGACGTTACTGAATGAAAAACTGTTTTTT	CASRLTGTLLNEKLFF
-	TRBV7-8	TRBJ2-7	TRBD1	TGTGCCAGCAGACCCACGGGACAGTCCTACGAGCAGTACTTC	CASRPTGQSYEQYF
-	TRBV7-9	TRBJ2-1	TRBD2	TGTGCCAGCAGCCCTAGTGGGACTAGCGGAGAGCAGTTCTTC	CASSPSGTSGEQFF
-	TRBV6-1	TRBJ2-1	TRBD2	TGTGCCAGCAGTGAACATAAGCGGGAGGAAAACAATGAGCAGTTCTTC	CASSEHKREENNEQFF
-	TRBV5-3	TRBJ2-7	-	TGTGCCAGAAGGCCCCGATTCGTCTTC	CARRPRFVF
-	TRBV6-1	TRBJ2-7	TRBD2	TGTGCCAGCAGGACCCCTGGGGGGAGGGACTACGAGCAGTACTTC	CASRTPGGRDYEQYF
-	TRBV10-3	TRBJ2-7	-	TGTGCCATCAGTGAGATACAGCAAGACTACGAGCAGTACTTC	CAISEIQQDYEQYF
-	TRBV15	TRBJ2-5	TRBD2	TGTGCCACGCGGGGGGCGGGACGAGAGACCCAGTACTTC	CATRGAGRETQYF
few	TRBV6-5	TRBJ1-1	-	TGTGCCAGCAGTTACTCGCCAGGCCCCGAAGCTTTCTTT	CASSYSPGPEAFF
-	TRBV6-5	TRBJ2-3	TRBD1	TGTGCCAGCAGTTCCCACAGGGGGGCAGATACGCAGTATTTT	CASSSHRGADTQYF
-	TRBV7-9	TRBJ2-5	-	TGTGCCAGCAGCTTATCAGGGGAAGAGACCCAGTACTTC	CASSLSGEETQYF
-	TRBV27	TRBJ2-2	-	TGTGCCAGCAAACAAACAGGACTCGCGAACACCGGGGAGCTGTTTTTT	CASKQTGLANTGELFF
-	TRBV30	TRBJ1-1	-	TGTGCCTGGAGTGTCCTTTCGGGTCCAAACGTGAACACTGAAGCTTTCTTT	CAWSVLSGPNVNTEAFF
-	TRBV7-2	TRBJ2-7	-	TGTGCCAGCAGCTTAGGGGACGGCTACGAGCAGTACTTC	CASSLGDGYEQYF
-	TRBV19	TRBJ1-2	TRBD1	TGTGCCAGTAGGCTCGGACAGGCAATAGGCTATGGCTACACCTTC	CASRLGQAIGYGYTF
once	TRBV7-3	TRBJ2-5	TRBD2	TGTGCCAGCAGCTCCCGTCCTCTCCTAGCGGGAGGGATCGAGACCCAGTACTTC	CASSSRPLLAGGIETQYF
once	TRBV18	TRBJ2-3	-	TGTGCCAGCTCACCACTAACAGGCACCGGCACAGATACGCAGTATTTT	CASSPLTGTGTDTQYF
-	TRBV6-5	TRBJ2-6	TRBD1	TGTGCCAGCAGACAGGGGGTTGGGGCCAACGTCCTGACTTTC	CASRQGVGANVLTF
-	TRBV11-1	TRBJ2-1	TRBD2	TGTGCCAGCAGCTTAGGTTCCCTAGCGGGAGGGCCTGGGTACAATGAGCAGTTCTTC	CASSLGSLAGGPGYNEQFF
-	TRBV9	TRBJ2-1	-	TGTGCCAGCAGCGCCTCTGTGGCTTACAATGAGCAGTTCTTC	CASSASVAYNEQFF
-	TRBV28	TRBJ1-2	TRBD1	TGTGCCAGCAGTCCTAGGACAGGGACAAACTATGGCTACACCTTC	CASSPRTGTNYGYTF
-	TRBV5-1	TRBJ2-3	-	TGCGCCAGCAGCTCCCTACGACTAGACCCAGATACGCAGTATTTT	CASSSLRLDPDTQYF
-	TRBV30	TRBJ1-6	TRBD1	TGTGCCTGGAAGGACAGGAGAGGTTCCTATAATTCACCCCTCCACTTT	CAWKDRRGSYNSPLHF
few	TRBV5-5	TRBJ1-1	TRBD1	TGTGCCAGCAGCTTCCTAGACAGGGAAGAAGCTTTCTTT	CASSFLDREEAFF
-	TRBV18	TRBJ1-4	-	TGTGCCAGCTCACTAGTCCAGGGAATTATGAATGAAAAACTGTTTTTT	CASSLVQGIMNEKLFF
-	TRBV7-2	TRBJ2-5	-	TGTGCCAGCAGCCTAAGGCTTTCGGAGACCCAGTACTTC	CASSLRLSETQYF
-	TRBV27	TRBJ1-1	TRBD1	TGTGCCAGCACCACCTCCGGGACAGGGGCGCTCGGCGCTGAAGCTTTCTTT	CASTTSGTGALGAEAFF
-	TRBV18	TRBJ2-7	-	TGTGCCAGCTCACCGGCCGTTGGTTTGGAGGGCTACGAGCAGTACTTC	CASSPAVGLEGYEQYF
-	TRBV5-1	TRBJ2-7	-	TGCGCCAGCAGCTTGGAGCCCGGAGCCTACGAGCAGTACTTC	CASSLEPGAYEQYF
-	TRBV5-4	TRBJ2-7	TRBD2	TGTGCCAGCAGCCCGGGAGGGAAACTAGCGGGAGCTCTTGAGCAGTACTTC	CASSPGGKLAGALEQYF
-	TRBV27	TRBJ1-4	-	TGTGCCAGCAGTTTATCGGGTGCTGCAACTAATGAAAAACTGTTTTTT	CASSLSGAATNEKLFF